Each of the 3 T cell receptor beta chains below was sequenced from the same sample in a study of cytomegalovirus exposure and HLA in healthy donors. A multiplex PCR was run with 60 Vbeta primers and 13 Jbeta primers. Method: immunoSEQ multiplex PCR; TCRdb's copy keeps in-frame clones and lacks some. In the table there are roughly 140,000 clones, approximately 80% of which are singletons. The material sequenced was PBMCs. Every receptor here comes from a male donor in good health and CMV-seronegative.

This clone was observed a single time. The chain uses TRBV4-3 and TRBJ2-3; 7 bases are a match to TRBD1. V shed 0 bases, J shed 4 bases, and the junction held 16 bases outside the gene matches. CDR1 is LGHNA and CDR2 is YSLEER in the germline V gene. The CDR3 covers 19 residues. The CDR3 nucleotides read TGCGCCAGCAGCCAAGATGAGGTTCCGACAGGGACAGTACCAGATACGCAGTATTTT. It encodes CASSQDEVPTGTVPDTQYF.

This chain joins TRBV4-1 and TRBJ2-2; TRBD2 might be the D (7 bases). Trimming shortened V by 1 base and J by 5 bases, and 11 bases separated the two germline ends. CDR1 is MGHRA, CDR2 YSYEKL, per germline. The CDR3 consists of 15 residues. CDR3 bases: TGCGCCAGCAGCCAAGGAGGGGGGGCGACCGGGGAGCTGTTTTTT. Translation gives CASSQGGGATGELFF.

This clone was observed once. The chain is built from TRBV7-2 and TRBJ1-2; a weak D match, TRBD1 (6 bases). Trimming removed 1 base at V and 4 bases at J, with 16 bases between. Per germline, CDR1 SGHTA and CDR2 FQGNSA. This CDR3 spans 16 amino acids. CDR3 bases: TGTGCCAGCAGCTTAGTAGGTCGGACAGACGGCTATGGCTACACCTTC. Translated, it gives CASSLVGRTDGYGYTF. Together with reference TRBV7-2 and TRBJ1-2, the CDR3 gives the full variable domain: GAGVSQSPSNKVTEKGKDVELRCDPISGHTALYWYRQSLGQGLEFLIYFQGNSAPDKSGLPSDRFSAERTGGSVSTLTIQRTQQEDSAVYLCASSLVGRTDGYGYTFGSGTRLTVV.